The rows below give T cell receptor beta chains drawn from one sample of a study of identical twins. MiXCR, run by TCRdb on the 5' RACE reads, gives a single entry per CDR3 protein. In the table there are 500,000 to 600,000 distinct CDR3 sequences, approximately 22% of which are singletons. The sample also formed part of further work on T cells expressing NK-cell markers.

Source material: CD4+ T cells sorted from blood. These receptors all stem from a woman between 18 and 29 years old in good health. Each CDR3 is given with its conserved first and last residue. The D gene is left open where the match is weak. Clone size appears in some rows only: once, few, many, or a class for an expanded clone.

j_call,v_call,clone_size,d_call,cdr3_nt,cdr3_aa
TRBJ2-3,TRBV20-1,many,NA,TGCAGTGCTGGACGGCTGGCAGATACGCAGTATTTT,CSAGRLADTQYF
TRBJ2-7,TRBV18,once,NA,TGTGCCAGCTCACCGCGAGCGGTCTACGAGCAGTACTTC,CASSPRAVYEQYF
TRBJ1-3,TRBV20-1,NA,NA,TGCAGTGCAGGGCACCCCTCTGGAAACACCATATATTTT,CSAGHPSGNTIYF
TRBJ2-2,TRBV27,NA,TRBD1,TGTGCCAGCAGCCGGACAGGGGGCAGCGGGGAGCTGTTTTTT,CASSRTGGSGELFF
TRBJ2-4,TRBV20-1,NA,TRBD2,TGCAGTGCTCGAGATAGCGGGAAGGGTGATAACATTCAGTACTTC,CSARDSGKGDNIQYF
TRBJ2-7,TRBV10-3,NA,TRBD2,TGTGCCATCAGTGGCGGGACTAGCGGGAACCTCTACGAGCAGTACTTC,CAISGGTSGNLYEQYF
TRBJ2-7,TRBV3-1,NA,NA,TGTGCCAGCAGCCAAGGGGCCCTTAACGAGCAGTACTTC,CASSQGALNEQYF
TRBJ1-6,TRBV25-1,NA,NA,TGTGCCAGCAGTGAGATGATGGGCTCCTATAATTCACCCCTCCACTTT,CASSEMMGSYNSPLHF
TRBJ2-7,TRBV20-1,NA,NA,TGCAGTGCCAGTCAGGGTTCCGCCGAGCAGTACTTC,CSASQGSAEQYF
TRBJ2-7,TRBV20-1,NA,TRBD1,TGCAGTGCTAGCCGGGACAGGGCCTCCTACGAGCAGTACTTC,CSASRDRASYEQYF
TRBJ2-7,TRBV5-1,NA,NA,TGCGCCAGCAGCTTATTTGGAATGCAGGAGTACGAGCAGTACTTC,CASSLFGMQEYEQYF